This entry concerns a single T cell receptor (beta chain). TCRdb re-called the 5' RACE reads, yielding one record per CDR3 amino acid sequence without DNA. The sample data list 550,000 to 600,000 distinct CDR3 sequences. This entry comes from a study of T cells expressing NK-cell markers. CDR1 is LGHDT and CDR2 is YNNKEL in the germline V gene (reference sequence). The CDR3 spans 17 residues. This chain joins TRBV3-1 and TRBJ2-2; TCRdb's D gene call, TRBD2, goes unchecked for lack of DNA. This clonotype originated in a man between 18 and 35 years old in good health. The specimen was blood T cells: a sorted CD56 or NKG2C T cell subset, CD4+ or CD8+ T cells, or bulk PBMC T cells (not recorded which). CDR3 sequence: CASSQHSGRAGTGELFF.